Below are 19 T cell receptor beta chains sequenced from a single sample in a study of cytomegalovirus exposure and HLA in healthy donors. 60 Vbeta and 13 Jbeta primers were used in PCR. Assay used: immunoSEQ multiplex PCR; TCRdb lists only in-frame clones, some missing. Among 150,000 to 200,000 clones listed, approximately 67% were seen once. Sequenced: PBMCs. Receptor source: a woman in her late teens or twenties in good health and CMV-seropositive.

CDR3 sequence reads: CASSPHASGATYNEQFF. In nucleotides, the CDR3 is TGTGCCAGCAGTCCACACGCTAGCGGTGCTACCTACAATGAGCAGTTCTTC. This chain links TRBV27 with TRBJ2-1; TRBD2 agrees at 7 bases. The J segment lost 2 bases and the V segment lost 5 bases, leaving 12 bases of the junction unmatched. The V gene's germline CDR1 is MNHEY and CDR2 SMNVEV (reference sequence). The CDR3 has 17 residues.

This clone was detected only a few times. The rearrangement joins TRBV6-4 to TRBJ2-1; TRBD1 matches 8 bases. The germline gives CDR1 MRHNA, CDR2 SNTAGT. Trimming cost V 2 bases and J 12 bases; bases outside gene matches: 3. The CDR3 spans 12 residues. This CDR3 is CASSDDRGPQFF. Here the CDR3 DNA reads TGTGCCAGCAGTGACGACAGGGGACCGCAGTTCTTC.

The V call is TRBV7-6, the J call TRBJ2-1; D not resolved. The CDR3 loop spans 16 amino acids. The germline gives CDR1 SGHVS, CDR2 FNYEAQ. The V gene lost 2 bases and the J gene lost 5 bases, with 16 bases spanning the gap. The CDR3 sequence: CASSLSSSLGNNEQFF. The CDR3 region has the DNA TGTGCCAGCAGCTTATCCTCTTCCTTGGGCAACAATGAGCAGTTCTTC.

The CDR3 here is CASSASSYEQYF. DNA for the CDR3: TGTGCCAGCAGTGCTAGCTCCTACGAGCAGTACTTC. The chain has TRBV27 and TRBJ2-7; D gene ambiguous. Looked up from germline, CDR1 is MNHEY and CDR2 is SMNVEV (reference sequence). V dropped 5 bases and J dropped 0 bases, with 5 bases sitting between them. CDR3 size: 12 residues.

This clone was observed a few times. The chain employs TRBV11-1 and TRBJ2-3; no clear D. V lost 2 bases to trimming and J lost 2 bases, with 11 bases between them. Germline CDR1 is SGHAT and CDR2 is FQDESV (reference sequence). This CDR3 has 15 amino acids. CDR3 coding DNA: TGTGCCAGCAGCTTAAATTTACTTACCACAGATACGCAGTATTTT. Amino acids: CASSLNLLTTDTQYF. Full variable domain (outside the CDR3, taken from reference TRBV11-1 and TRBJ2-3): EAEVAQSPRYKITEKSQAVAFWCDPISGHATLYWYRQILGQGPELLVQFQDESVVDDSQLPKDRFSAERLKGVDSTLKIQPAELGDSAMYLCASSLNLLTTDTQYFGPGTRLTVL.

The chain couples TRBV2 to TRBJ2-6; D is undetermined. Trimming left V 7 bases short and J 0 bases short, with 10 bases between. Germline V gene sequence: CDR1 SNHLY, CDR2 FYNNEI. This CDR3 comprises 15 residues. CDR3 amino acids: CASTYMNSGANVLTF. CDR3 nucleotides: TGTGCCAGCACATACATGAACTCTGGGGCCAACGTCCTGACTTTC.

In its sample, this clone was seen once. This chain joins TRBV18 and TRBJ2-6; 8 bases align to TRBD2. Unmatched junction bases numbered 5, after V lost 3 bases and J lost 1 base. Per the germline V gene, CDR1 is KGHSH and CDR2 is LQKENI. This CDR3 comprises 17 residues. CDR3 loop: CASSPVAGGSGANVLTF. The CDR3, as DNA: TGTGCCAGCTCACCTGTGGCGGGGGGATCTGGGGCCAACGTCCTGACTTTC.

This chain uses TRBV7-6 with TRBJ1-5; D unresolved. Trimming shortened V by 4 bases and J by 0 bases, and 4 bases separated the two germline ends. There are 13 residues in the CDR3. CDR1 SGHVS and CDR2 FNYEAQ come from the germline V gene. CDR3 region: CASSSFSNQPQHF. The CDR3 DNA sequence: TGTGCCAGCAGCTCTTTTAGCAATCAGCCCCAGCATTTT.

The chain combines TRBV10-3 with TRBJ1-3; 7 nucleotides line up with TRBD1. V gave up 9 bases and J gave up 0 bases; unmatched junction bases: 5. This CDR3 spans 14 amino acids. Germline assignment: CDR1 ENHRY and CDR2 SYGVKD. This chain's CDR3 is CAIRQGSSGNTIYF. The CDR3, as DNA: TGTGCCATTCGACAGGGAAGCTCTGGAAACACCATATATTTT.

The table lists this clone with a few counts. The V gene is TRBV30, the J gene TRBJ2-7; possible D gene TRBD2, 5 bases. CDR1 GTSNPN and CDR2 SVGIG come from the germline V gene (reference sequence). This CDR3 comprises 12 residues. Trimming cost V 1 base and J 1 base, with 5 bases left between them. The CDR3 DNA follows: TGTGCCTGGAGTGGGACTTCCTACGAGCAGTACTTC. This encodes CAWSGTSYEQYF.

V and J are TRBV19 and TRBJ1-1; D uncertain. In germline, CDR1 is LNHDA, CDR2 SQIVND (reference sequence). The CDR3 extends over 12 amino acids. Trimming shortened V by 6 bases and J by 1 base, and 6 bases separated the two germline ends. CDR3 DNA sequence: TGTGCCAGTAGCGAGGGGAACACTGAAGCTTTCTTT. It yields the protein CASSEGNTEAFF.

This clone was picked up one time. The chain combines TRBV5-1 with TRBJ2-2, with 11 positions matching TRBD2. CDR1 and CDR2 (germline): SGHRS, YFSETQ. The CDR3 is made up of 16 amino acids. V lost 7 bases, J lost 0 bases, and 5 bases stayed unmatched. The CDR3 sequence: CASWGLAEPNTGELFF. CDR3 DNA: TGCGCCAGCTGGGGACTAGCGGAACCGAACACCGGGGAGCTGTTTTTT.

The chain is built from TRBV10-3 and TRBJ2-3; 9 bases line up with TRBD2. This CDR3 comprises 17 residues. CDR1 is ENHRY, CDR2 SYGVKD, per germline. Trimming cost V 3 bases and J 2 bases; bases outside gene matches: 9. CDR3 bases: TGTGCCATCAGTGAATTGACGGTAGCGGGGGCCACAGATACGCAGTATTTT. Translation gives CAISELTVAGATDTQYF.

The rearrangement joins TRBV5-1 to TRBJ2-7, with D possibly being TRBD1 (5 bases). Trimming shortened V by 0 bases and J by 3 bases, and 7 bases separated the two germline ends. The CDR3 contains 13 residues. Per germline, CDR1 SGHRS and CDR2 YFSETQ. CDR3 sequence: CASSLGGYYEQYF. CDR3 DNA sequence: TGCGCCAGCAGCTTGGGGGGCTACTACGAGCAGTACTTC.

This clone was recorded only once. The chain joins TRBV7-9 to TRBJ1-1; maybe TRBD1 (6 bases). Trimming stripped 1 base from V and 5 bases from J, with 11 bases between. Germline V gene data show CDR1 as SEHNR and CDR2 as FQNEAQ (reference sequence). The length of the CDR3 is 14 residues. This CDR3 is CASSLVAGDTEAFF. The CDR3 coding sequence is TGTGCCAGCAGCTTAGTTGCAGGGGATACTGAAGCTTTCTTT.

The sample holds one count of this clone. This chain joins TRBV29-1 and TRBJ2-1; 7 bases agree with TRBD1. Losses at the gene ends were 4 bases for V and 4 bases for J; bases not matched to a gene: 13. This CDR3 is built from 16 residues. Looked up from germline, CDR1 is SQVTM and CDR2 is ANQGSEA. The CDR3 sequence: CSVVGGQSGTYNEQFF. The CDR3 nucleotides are TGCAGCGTTGTTGGGGGACAGAGTGGTACTTACAATGAGCAGTTCTTC.

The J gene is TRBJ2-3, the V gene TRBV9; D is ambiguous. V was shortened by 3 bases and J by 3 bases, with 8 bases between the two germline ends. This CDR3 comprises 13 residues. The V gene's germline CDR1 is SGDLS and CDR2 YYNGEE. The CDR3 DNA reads TGTGCCAGCAGCGCAGGAAAGACAGATACGCAGTATTTT. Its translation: CASSAGKTDTQYF.

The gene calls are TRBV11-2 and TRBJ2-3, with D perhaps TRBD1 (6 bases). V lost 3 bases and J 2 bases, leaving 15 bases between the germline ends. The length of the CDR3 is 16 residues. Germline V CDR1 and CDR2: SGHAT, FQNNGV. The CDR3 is CASSFLTTGTTDTQYF. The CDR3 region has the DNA TGTGCCAGCAGCTTCTTAACTACAGGGACCACAGATACGCAGTATTTT.

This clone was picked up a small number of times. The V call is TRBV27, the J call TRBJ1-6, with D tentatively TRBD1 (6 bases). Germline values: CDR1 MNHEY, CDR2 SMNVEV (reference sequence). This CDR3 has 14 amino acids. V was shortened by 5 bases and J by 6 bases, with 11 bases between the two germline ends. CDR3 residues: CASSRTDINSPLHF. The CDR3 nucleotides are TGTGCCAGCAGTAGGACAGACATTAATTCACCCCTCCACTTT.